Listed here are 5 T cell receptor beta chains from one sample, sequenced in a study of response to subunit inactivated influenza vaccine. TCRdb re-called the RT-PCR reads with MiXCR, one entry per CDR3 protein. This repertoire shows hundreds of thousands of distinct CDR3 sequences, under 20% found once; its top ten account for roughly 10%. The sequenced sample was PBMCs from blood, obtained 5 days after vaccination. These receptors came from a man in his forties or fifties who received an inactivated influenza vaccine.

V gene TRBV20-1 combines with J gene TRBJ1-5, with D hard to call. Germline V lookup: CDR1 DFQATT, CDR2 SNEGSKA (reference sequence). With 3 bases removed from V and 7 bases from J, the gap between germline ends came to 13 bases. The CDR3 is 13 residues long. This chain's CDR3 is CSARWQGGQPQHF. CDR3 in DNA: TGCAGTGCTAGGTGGCAAGGCGGACAGCCCCAGCATTTT.

This chain joins TRBV4-3 and TRBJ1-6, with unresolved D. The length of the CDR3 is 15 residues. Trimming took off 4 bases at V and 7 bases at J, with 14 bases between the two ends. In germline, CDR1 is LGHNA, CDR2 YSLEER. The CDR3 nucleotides read TGCGCCAGCAGCCCAAGCAGGAAGTCGAATTCACCCCTCCACTTT. This gives the protein CASSPSRKSNSPLHF.

Ten or more counts support this clonotype. V is TRBV20-1 and J is TRBJ2-5; 7 bases line up with TRBD2. J gave up 1 base and V 3 bases, and 8 bases lay outside the gene matches. From germline, CDR1 is DFQATT and CDR2 SNEGSKA (reference sequence). The CDR3 covers 15 residues. CDR3 region: CSASGLAVSQETQYF. The CDR3 nucleotides read TGCAGTGCTAGTGGGCTAGCGGTATCCCAAGAGACCCAGTACTTC.

The rearrangement links TRBV15 to TRBJ2-7; D is unclear. The germline V gene encodes CDR1 LNHNV and CDR2 YYDKDF (reference sequence). The V end lost 2 bases, the J end lost 3 bases, and 20 bases lay between the germline ends. CDR3 length: 17 residues. CDR3 bases: TGTGCCACCAGCAGAAACCCGTTCCGACTGGGGAACTACGAGCAGTACTTC. Its translation: CATSRNPFRLGNYEQYF.

With respect to this clonotype: One base away lies a much larger clone, so this may be a sequencing read error. This chain joins TRBV12-3 or TRBV12-4 and TRBJ2-7; D unclear. The CDR3 contains 12 residues. V dropped 3 bases and J dropped 5 bases, with 8 bases sitting between them. This CDR3 reads CASSFHANEQYF. The CDR3, as DNA: TGTGCCAGCAGTTTTCACGCGAACGAGCAGTACTTC.